The 17 T cell receptor beta chains reported below all come from one sample, sequenced in a study of OX40 agonist ivuxolimab in advanced cancers. The data were produced by immunoSEQ multiplex PCR, yet TCRdb's version contains in-frame clones alone and is incomplete. Altogether roughly 87,000 clones are present, approximately 91% being singletons, with the ten largest covering approximately 0.7%. The sequenced sample was CD4+ or CD8+ T cells sorted from blood, obtained in a trial of the OX40 agonist ivuxolimab. Receptor source: an adult with an advanced solid tumor such as melanoma, head and neck, liver or kidney cancer.

V is TRBV27 and J is TRBJ2-7; D remains ambiguous. The CDR3 has 15 amino acids. The V end lost 7 bases, the J end lost 0 bases, and 16 bases lay between the germline ends. The V gene's germline CDR1 is MNHEY and CDR2 SMNVEV (reference sequence). The CDR3 DNA reads as TGTGCCAGCATGAGGATGATAGGTAGCTCCTACGAGCAGTACTTC. It is translated as CASMRMIGSSYEQYF.

CDR3: CASSAGTDTQYF. CDR3 nucleotide sequence: TGTGCCAGCAGTGCAGGGACAGATACGCAGTATTTT. The rearrangement links TRBV6-5 to TRBJ2-3, with D perhaps TRBD1 (5 bases). The CDR3 consists of 12 residues. Looked up from germline, CDR1 is MNHEY and CDR2 is SVGAGI. Trimming left V 5 bases short and J 3 bases short, with 6 bases between.

V and J are TRBV20-1 and TRBJ1-1; D not certain. Trimming took off 2 bases at V and 0 bases at J, with 1 base between the two ends. The germline gives CDR1 DFQATT, CDR2 SNEGSKA (reference sequence). CDR3 length: 11 residues. The DNA for the CDR3 is TGCAGTGCTAGATTGAACACTGAAGCTTTCTTT. The encoded protein is CSARLNTEAFF.

This clone occurred a few times. The chain combines TRBV28 with TRBJ2-7, with D tentatively TRBD2 (6 bases). This CDR3 has 13 amino acids. V shed 6 bases and J shed 1 base, with 10 bases lying between them. Germline V gene data show CDR1 as MDHEN and CDR2 as SYDVKM. CDR3 DNA sequence: TGTGCCAGCAGACCCGGGACTTCCTACGAGCAGTACTTC. This codes for CASRPGTSYEQYF.

The rearrangement uses TRBV9 and TRBJ2-7; possibly TRBD2 for D (6 bases). The CDR3 is 15 residues long. Germline CDR1 reads SGDLS; CDR2 reads YYNGEE. V lost 3 bases and J lost 2, with 15 bases in between. The CDR3 region has the DNA TGTGCCAGCAGCGCCGGCGGAGGGGCCACCTACGAGCAGTACTTC. Its protein product is CASSAGGGATYEQYF. The whole variable domain, remainder taken from reference TRBV9 and TRBJ2-7, is DSGVTQTPKHLITATGQRVTLRCSPRSGDLSVYWYQQSLDQGLQFLIQYYNGEERAKGNILERFSAQQFPDLHSELNLSSLELGDSALYFCASSAGGGATYEQYFGPGTRLTVT.

This clone was counted a single time. J is TRBJ2-4 and V is TRBV27; no clear D. Germline V lookup: CDR1 MNHEY, CDR2 SMNVEV (reference sequence). There are 16 residues in the CDR3. Trimming pared 4 bases from V and 12 bases from J, leaving 25 bases between. The chain's CDR3 is CASSWASAGPKTGQYF. The CDR3 DNA reads as TGTGCCAGCAGTTGGGCATCGGCAGGCCCAAAAACGGGTCAGTACTTC.

This chain uses TRBV19 with TRBJ1-5; 7 nucleotides align to TRBD1. CDR1 and CDR2 from the germline V gene are LNHDA and SQIVND (reference sequence). After removal of 5 bases from V and 7 bases from J, the junction contained 8 bases not matched to a gene. CDR3 length equals 14 residues. The CDR3 DNA follows: TGTGCCAGTAGTGTAGGGACAGCCCCGCAGCCCCAGCATTTT. It codes for CASSVGTAPQPQHF.

The chain combines TRBV9 with TRBJ1-1; a weak D match, TRBD1 (5 bases). Germline loops: CDR1 SGDLS, CDR2 YYNGEE. Trimming removed 3 bases from V and 3 bases from J, with 12 bases in between. The CDR3 spans 14 residues. CDR3 coding DNA: TGTGCCAGCAGCGCCTCAGGGTCGGACACTGAAGCTTTCTTT. Amino acid sequence: CASSASGSDTEAFF.

The gene calls are TRBV14 and TRBJ2-2, with no clear D. Germline CDR1 reads SGHDN; CDR2 reads FVKESK. Trimming left V 2 bases short and J 8 bases short, with 9 bases between. This CDR3 has 13 residues. The CDR3 reads CASSQTLLGELFF. CDR3 sequence (DNA): TGTGCCAGCAGCCAAACACTTCTGGGGGAGCTGTTTTTT.

In its sample, this clone was seen a few times. The V gene is TRBV5-1, the J gene TRBJ2-2; D ambiguous. Germline V gene data show CDR1 as SGHRS and CDR2 as YFSETQ. The CDR3 has 13 residues. Trimming left V 0 bases short and J 5 bases short, with 5 bases between. CDR3: CASSLDGTGELFF. The CDR3 DNA reads TGCGCCAGCAGCTTGGATGGGACCGGGGAGCTGTTTTTT. Variable domain in full (rest from reference TRBV5-1 and TRBJ2-2): KAGVTQTPRYLIKTRGQQVTLSCSPISGHRSVSWYQQTPGQGLQFLFEYFSETQRNKGNFPGRFSGRQFSNSRSEMNVSTLELGDSALYLCASSLDGTGELFFGEGSRLTVL.

The chain couples TRBV14 to TRBJ2-1; 10 bases agree with TRBD2. Germline CDR1 and CDR2: SGHDN and FVKESK. The CDR3 spans 14 residues. V was clipped by 6 bases and J by 4 bases; unmatched bases: 3. CDR3: CASSETSGYNEQFF. CDR3 DNA: TGTGCCAGCAGTGAGACTAGCGGGTACAATGAGCAGTTCTTC.

V gene TRBV30 combines with J gene TRBJ1-6, with D unresolved. The CDR3 loop spans 15 amino acids. The germline CDR1 and CDR2 sequences are GTSNPN and SVGIG (reference sequence). V dropped 4 bases and J dropped 0 bases, with 10 bases sitting between them. CDR3 DNA sequence: TGTGCCTGGAAGTCGGCTAACTCCTATAATTCACCCCTCCACTTT. This translates into CAWKSANSYNSPLHF.

The V gene is TRBV10-3, the J gene TRBJ2-1; weak D call: TRBD2 (6 bases). Trimming removed 2 bases at V and 9 bases at J, with 14 bases between. There are 14 residues in the CDR3. Germline loops: CDR1 ENHRY, CDR2 SYGVKD. CDR3 coding DNA: TGTGCCATCAGTGAGCTAGCGTGGGACGGTGAGCAGTTCTTC. Its protein product is CAISELAWDGEQFF.

The chain has TRBV19 and TRBJ2-5, with no clear D. This CDR3 spans 14 amino acids. The V end was cut by 5 bases, the J end by 5 bases, with 15 bases between. Per the germline V gene, CDR1 is LNHDA and CDR2 is SQIVND (reference sequence). CDR3 sequence (DNA): TGTGCCAGTAGTCCAGACATCAGCAGGGAGACCCAGTACTTC. It translates to CASSPDISRETQYF.

V gene TRBV18 combines with J gene TRBJ2-2; TRBD2 matches 9 bases. The V gene's germline CDR1 is KGHSH and CDR2 LQKENI. The V and J ends lost 3 bases and 0 bases, in that order; junction bases with no gene match: 5. CDR3 size: 17 residues. CDR3 amino acids: CASSPDSGGPNTGELFF. For the CDR3, the DNA is TGTGCCAGCTCACCGGATAGCGGGGGCCCGAACACCGGGGAGCTGTTTTTT.

The gene calls are TRBV30 and TRBJ1-6, with no clear D. In germline, CDR1 is GTSNPN, CDR2 SVGIG (reference sequence). V was trimmed by 2 bases and J by 8 bases, leaving 16 bases between them. This CDR3 has 15 amino acids. The CDR3 reads CAWSPFRTGHSPLHF. The CDR3 coding sequence is TGTGCCTGGAGTCCCTTCCGGACCGGCCATTCACCCCTCCACTTT.

The chain uses TRBV6-5 and TRBJ2-5, with 7 nucleotides matching TRBD1. V was pared by 4 bases and J by 6 bases, with 8 bases of the junction left unmatched. Germline CDR1 and CDR2: MNHEY and SVGAGI. This CDR3 comprises 14 residues. The CDR3 coding sequence is TGTGCCAGCAGTTCCATGAGACAGGGAAAGACCCAGTACTTC. Its protein product is CASSSMRQGKTQYF.